The rows below give T cell receptor beta chains drawn from one sample of a study of CD8+ T cells in alopecia areata. The repertoire was sequenced with immunoSEQ multiplex PCR; TCRdb's copy has only in-frame clones and lacks some. The sample comprises hundreds of thousands of clones, around 67% of which are singletons, and around 1.2% rests with the top ten. Sequences were derived from CD4+ T cells sorted from blood, sampled at week 0. Receptors were obtained from a human donor with alopecia areata. The CDR3 runs from the conserved cysteine through the conserved F or W. Fields, in order: J gene, clone size, V gene, D gene, CDR3 DNA, CDR3 protein. The D gene is left open where the match is weak. Size values are once, few and many counts, or a class for expanded clones, and some rows have none.

TRBJ2-7 | - | TRBV5-1 | - | TGCGCCAGCAGCTTGGGCGTTGACGAGCAGTACTTC | CASSLGVDEQYF
TRBJ2-7 | - | TRBV7-2 | - | TGTGCCAGCAGCTTCAGGTCCGAGCAGTACTTC | CASSFRSEQYF
TRBJ1-1 | - | TRBV10-3 | TRBD1 | TGTGCCACTGAGGACAGGGGAGTGGAAACTGAAGCTTTCTTT | CATEDRGVETEAFF
TRBJ2-7 | - | TRBV30 | - | TGTGCCTGGAGACAGGGTCCCTACGAGCAGTACTTC | CAWRQGPYEQYF
TRBJ2-5 | few | TRBV7-6 | - | TGTGCCAGCAGCTTTGACATGCAAGAGACCCAGTACTTC | CASSFDMQETQYF
TRBJ2-2 | - | TRBV2 | - | TGTGCCAGCAGTGGACAGGCGAGCACCGGGGAGCTGTTTTTT | CASSGQASTGELFF
TRBJ1-1 | - | TRBV30 | - | TGTGCCTGGACCCCCCTCGCGGAGGCGAACACTGAAGCTTTCTTT | CAWTPLAEANTEAFF
TRBJ2-3 | - | TRBV6-1 | - | TGTGCCAGCAGCCCCGCAGGAGATACGCAGTATTTT | CASSPAGDTQYF
TRBJ1-6 | - | TRBV30 | TRBD1 | TGTGCCTGGAGTGTAGAAGGGACAGTCTCCCCCCCGGCCTTT | CAWSVEGTVSPPAF
TRBJ1-2 | - | TRBV5-4 | - | TGTGCCAGCAGCTTGCCGGCGTCGTTGAACTATGGCTACACCTTC | CASSLPASLNYGYTF
TRBJ1-2 | - | TRBV30 | TRBD1 | TGTGCCTGGGACCGGGACAGGGTAGGGGGCTACACCTTC | CAWDRDRVGGYTF
TRBJ2-7 | - | TRBV9 | - | TGTGCCAGCAGCGTAGGTGCAGCGCCTTTTGGGGAGCAGTACTTC | CASSVGAAPFGEQYF
TRBJ1-1 | - | TRBV30 | - | TGTGCCTGGAAATACGGTCGGGGAAGGGTTATCGGTGACACTGAAGCTTTCTTT | CAWKYGRGRVIGDTEAFF
TRBJ2-1 | - | TRBV7-2 | TRBD2 | TGTGCCAGCAGCTCGACTAGCGTAGACAATGAGCAGTTCTTC | CASSSTSVDNEQFF
TRBJ2-7 | - | TRBV7-2 | - | TGTGCCAGCAGCACCCGTGATGGCTACGAGCAGTACTTC | CASSTRDGYEQYF
TRBJ1-5 | - | TRBV4-2 | - | TGTGCCAGCAGCCAAGGGACAATTAGCAATCAGCCCCAGCATTTT | CASSQGTISNQPQHF
TRBJ2-5 | - | TRBV7-8 | TRBD2 | TGTGCCAGCAGCTCCGGGACTAGCGGGGGGGCCCAGTACTTC | CASSSGTSGGAQYF
TRBJ1-4 | once | TRBV29-1 | - | TGCAGCGTTGCTGGGGCCGATGAAAAACTGTTTTTT | CSVAGADEKLFF
TRBJ2-5 | few | TRBV10-3 | TRBD1 | TGTGCCATCAGTGAAGGACAGGGTCGTGAGACCCAGTACTTC | CAISEGQGRETQYF
TRBJ2-1 | - | TRBV11-2 | - | TGTGCCAGCAAAACGCTCGGCTTTCGTAGTGAGCAGTTCTTC | CASKTLGFRSEQFF
TRBJ2-3 | - | TRBV29-1 | - | TGCAGCGTTGTGAAGCCATACACAGATACGCAGTATTTT | CSVVKPYTDTQYF
TRBJ1-4 | once | TRBV7-8 | TRBD1 | TGTGCCAGCAGCTCCGGGACAGGCTGGGGTGAAAAACTGTTTTTT | CASSSGTGWGEKLFF
TRBJ1-2 | - | TRBV21-1 | - | TGTGCCAGCAGCAAGTTAACAGGGGGAGACTATGGCTACACCTTC | CASSKLTGGDYGYTF
TRBJ1-2 | - | TRBV10-3 | - | TGTGCCATCAGTGATCTCTATGGCTACACCTTC | CAISDLYGYTF